The 3 T cell receptor beta chains below come from one sample, sequenced in a study of shared clonotypes between healthy human individuals. The method was immunoSEQ multiplex PCR; TCRdb's version includes in-frame clones alone and lacks a portion of them. This table has some 580,000 clones, about 96% appearing once. Sequenced input: naive CD4+ T cells sorted from blood. Subset in this sample: CD45RA+ positively selected. The origin of the receptors is a woman under 40 in good health.

V usage is TRBV10-2 and J usage is TRBJ2-7, with D perhaps matching TRBD1 or TRBD2 (5 bases each). V gave up 6 bases and J gave up 1 base, with 13 bases separating them. Germline V CDR1 and CDR2: WSHSY, SAAADI. The CDR3 has 14 amino acids. CDR3 amino acids: CASRTGTGSYEQYF. The CDR3 DNA sequence: TGCGCCAGCAGAACCGGGACGGGATCCTACGAGCAGTACTTC.

The V and J genes are TRBV11-2 and TRBJ2-3; D perhaps matches TRBD1 (6 bases). The V end was cut by 5 bases, the J end by 2 bases, with 11 bases between. The CDR3 loop spans 14 amino acids. CDR1 and CDR2 (germline): SGHAT, FQNNGV. CDR3 loop: CASSLRQATDTQYF. The CDR3 DNA follows: TGTGCCAGCAGCCTCAGACAGGCCACAGATACGCAGTATTTT.

This clone is a singleton in its sample. The rearrangement links TRBV7-9 to TRBJ2-3, with 11 bases matching TRBD2. CDR1 is SEHNR and CDR2 is FQNEAQ in the germline V gene (reference sequence). With V trimmed by 5 bases and J by 2 bases, 3 bases remained unmatched. This CDR3 is 15 amino acids long. This chain's CDR3 is CASSGLAGLTDTQYF. CDR3 in DNA: TGTGCCAGCAGCGGACTAGCGGGCCTCACAGATACGCAGTATTTT.